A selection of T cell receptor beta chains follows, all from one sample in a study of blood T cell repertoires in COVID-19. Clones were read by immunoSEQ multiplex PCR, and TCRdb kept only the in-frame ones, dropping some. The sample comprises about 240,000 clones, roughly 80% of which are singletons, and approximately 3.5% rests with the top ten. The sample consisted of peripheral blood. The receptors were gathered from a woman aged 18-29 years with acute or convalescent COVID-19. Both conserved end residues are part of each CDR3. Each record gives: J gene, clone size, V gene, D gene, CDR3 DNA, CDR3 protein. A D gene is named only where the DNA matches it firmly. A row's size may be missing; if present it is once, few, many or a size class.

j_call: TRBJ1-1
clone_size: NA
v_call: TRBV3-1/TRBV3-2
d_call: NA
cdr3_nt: TGTGCCAGCAGCCAAGAAGACACGAACACTGAAGCTTTCTTT
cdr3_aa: CASSQEDTNTEAFF

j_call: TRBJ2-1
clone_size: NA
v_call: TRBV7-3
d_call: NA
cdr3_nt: TGTGCCAGCAGCTTAGAGGGTCTTGGCTCCTACAATGAGCAGTTCTTC
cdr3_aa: CASSLEGLGSYNEQFF

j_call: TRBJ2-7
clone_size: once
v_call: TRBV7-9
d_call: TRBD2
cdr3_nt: TGTGCCAGCAGCACCCACGCGGGGGACGAGCAGTACTTC
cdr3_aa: CASSTHAGDEQYF

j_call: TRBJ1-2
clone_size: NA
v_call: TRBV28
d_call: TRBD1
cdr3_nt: TGTGCCAGCAGTTTATTGTTTCGGCAGGGGGCCGGTGGCTACACCTTC
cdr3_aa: CASSLLFRQGAGGYTF

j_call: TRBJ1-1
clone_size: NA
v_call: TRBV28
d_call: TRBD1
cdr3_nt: TGTGCCAGCGACGGACAGGGGAGGAACACTGAAGCTTTCTTT
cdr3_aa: CASDGQGRNTEAFF

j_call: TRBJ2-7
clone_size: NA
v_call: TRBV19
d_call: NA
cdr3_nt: TGTGCCAGTAGTATAGAAGCAGGCCAAAGCTCCTACGAGCAGTACTTC
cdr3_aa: CASSIEAGQSSYEQYF

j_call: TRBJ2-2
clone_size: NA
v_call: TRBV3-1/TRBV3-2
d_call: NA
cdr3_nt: TGTGCCAGCACCAGGGATGGGGAGCTGTTTTTT
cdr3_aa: CASTRDGELFF

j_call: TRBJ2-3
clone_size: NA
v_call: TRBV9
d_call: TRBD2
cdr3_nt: TGTGCCAGCAGCGTAGCTCCTAGCGGACACAGCACAGATACGCAGTATTTT
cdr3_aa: CASSVAPSGHSTDTQYF

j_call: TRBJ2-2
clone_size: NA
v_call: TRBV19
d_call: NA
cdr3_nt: TGTGCCAGTAGTATGGGAAGGGGGTGGATCGGGGAGCTGTTTTTT
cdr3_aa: CASSMGRGWIGELFF

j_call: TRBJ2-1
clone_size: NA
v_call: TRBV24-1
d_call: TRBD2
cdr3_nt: TGTGCCACCAGTGATTCAGGACTAGCGGATTACAATGAGCAGTTCTTC
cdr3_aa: CATSDSGLADYNEQFF

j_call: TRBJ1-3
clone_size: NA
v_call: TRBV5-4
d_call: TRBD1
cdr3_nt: TGTGCCAGCAGCAGAGATACAGGGGCTGGAAACACCATATATTTT
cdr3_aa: CASSRDTGAGNTIYF

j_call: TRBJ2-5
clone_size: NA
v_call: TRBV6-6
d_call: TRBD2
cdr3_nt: TGTGCCAGCAGTTACAGCTACGGGAGGAGGAAGACCCAGTACTTC
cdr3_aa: CASSYSYGRRKTQYF

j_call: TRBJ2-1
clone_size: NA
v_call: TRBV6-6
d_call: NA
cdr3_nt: TGTGCCAGCAGTCCCTTTAGCGCGTTAAGCTCCTACAATGAGCAGTTCTTC
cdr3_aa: CASSPFSALSSYNEQFF

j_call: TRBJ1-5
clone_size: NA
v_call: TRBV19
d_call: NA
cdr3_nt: TGTGCCAGTAGTATCCGCCTACAGGGACTAAGTCAGCCCCAGCATTTT
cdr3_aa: CASSIRLQGLSQPQHF

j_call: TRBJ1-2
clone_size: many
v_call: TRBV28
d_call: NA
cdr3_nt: TGTGCCAGCAGTTTCAGGGGCTTTAACTATGGCTACACCTTC
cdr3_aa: CASSFRGFNYGYTF

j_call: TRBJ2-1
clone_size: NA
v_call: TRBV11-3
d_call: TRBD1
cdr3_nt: TGTGCCAGCAGCCATAGACAGGGGCATGAGCAGTTCTTC
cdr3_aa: CASSHRQGHEQFF

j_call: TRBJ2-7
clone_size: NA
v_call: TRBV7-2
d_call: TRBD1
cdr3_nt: TGTGCCAGCAGCCCCCCCGGGACAGGGGTCCACGAGCAGTACTTC
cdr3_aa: CASSPPGTGVHEQYF

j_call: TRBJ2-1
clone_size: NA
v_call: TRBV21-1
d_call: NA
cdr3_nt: TGTGCCAGCAGCAAAGGACTAGCGAAGTTCTTC
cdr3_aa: CASSKGLAKFF

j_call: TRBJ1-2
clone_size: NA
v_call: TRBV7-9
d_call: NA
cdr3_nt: TGTGCCAGCAGCTTAGATGGGGCAGGGTACTATGGCTACACCTTC
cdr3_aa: CASSLDGAGYYGYTF

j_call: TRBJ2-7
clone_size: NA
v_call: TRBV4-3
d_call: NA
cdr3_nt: TGCGCCAGCAGCCAAGATACATCCTACGAGCAGTACTTC
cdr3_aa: CASSQDTSYEQYF

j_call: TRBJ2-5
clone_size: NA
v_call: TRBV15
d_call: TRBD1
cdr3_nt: TGTGCCACCAGCAGAGAAACCCGGGTCAGGGGGCAGGAGACCCAGTACTTC
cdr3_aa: CATSRETRVRGQETQYF

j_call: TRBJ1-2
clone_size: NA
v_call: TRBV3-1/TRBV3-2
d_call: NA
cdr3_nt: TGTGCCAGCAGCCAACCCTATCAGGGAAGGGGCTACACCTTC
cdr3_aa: CASSQPYQGRGYTF

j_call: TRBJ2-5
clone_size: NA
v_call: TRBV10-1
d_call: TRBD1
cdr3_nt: TGCGCCAGCAGTCAGGGGGCGCGGGAGACCCAGTACTTC
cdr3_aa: CASSQGARETQYF

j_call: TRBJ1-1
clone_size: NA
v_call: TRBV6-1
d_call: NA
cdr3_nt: TGTGCCAGCAGTGATTGGAGGGGGGGCACTGAAGCTTTCTTT
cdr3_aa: CASSDWRGGTEAFF

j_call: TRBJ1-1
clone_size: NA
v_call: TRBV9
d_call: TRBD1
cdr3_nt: TGTGCCAGCAGCGTGGTGACAGGGGGGAACACTGAAGCTTTCTTT
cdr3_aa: CASSVVTGGNTEAFF

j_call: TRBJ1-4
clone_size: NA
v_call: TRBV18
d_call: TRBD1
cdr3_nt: TGTGCCAGCTCACTCGGGACAGGGAGGACTAATGAAAAACTGTTTTTT
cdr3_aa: CASSLGTGRTNEKLFF

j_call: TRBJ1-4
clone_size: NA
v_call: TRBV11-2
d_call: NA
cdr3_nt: TGTGCCAGCAGCCCTCGTCTTTTACTTAATGAAAAACTGTTTTTT
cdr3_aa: CASSPRLLLNEKLFF

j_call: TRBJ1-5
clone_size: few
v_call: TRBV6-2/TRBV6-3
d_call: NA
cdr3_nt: TGTGCCAGCAGCAACTGGGGGGATGGTAGCAATCAGCCCCAGCATTTT
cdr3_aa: CASSNWGDGSNQPQHF

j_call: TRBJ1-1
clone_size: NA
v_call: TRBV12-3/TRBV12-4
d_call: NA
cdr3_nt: TGTGCCAGCAGTTTATGGCGGGCTGAAGCTTTCTTT
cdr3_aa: CASSLWRAEAFF

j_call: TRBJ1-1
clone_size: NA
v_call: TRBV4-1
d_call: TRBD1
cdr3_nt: TGCGCCAGCAGCCAGTCTCCTCGTGGGACAGGGTCTCGACGGGGGACTGAAGCTTTCTTT
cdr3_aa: CASSQSPRGTGSRRGTEAFF

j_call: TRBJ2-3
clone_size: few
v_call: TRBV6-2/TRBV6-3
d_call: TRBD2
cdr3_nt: TGTGCCAGCAGCTTTGGACTAGCCACGTACACAGATACGCAGTATTTT
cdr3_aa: CASSFGLATYTDTQYF

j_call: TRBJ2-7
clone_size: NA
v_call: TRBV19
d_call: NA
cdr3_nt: TGTCGGGGTCCGATCACTTGCTACGAGCAGTACTTC
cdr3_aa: CRGPITCYEQYF

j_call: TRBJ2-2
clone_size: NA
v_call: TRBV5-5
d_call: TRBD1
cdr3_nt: TGTGCCAGCAGTACCGGGACAGGGGGGCGGGCCGGGGAGCTGTTTTTT
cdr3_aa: CASSTGTGGRAGELFF

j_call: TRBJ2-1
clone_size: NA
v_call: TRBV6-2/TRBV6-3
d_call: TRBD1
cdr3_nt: TGTGCCAGCAGCCGGAATACGGGACAGGGATATAATGAGCAGTTCTTC
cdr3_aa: CASSRNTGQGYNEQFF

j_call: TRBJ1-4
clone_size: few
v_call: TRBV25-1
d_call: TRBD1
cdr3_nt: TGTGCCAGCTGTCCCGGGACAGGGGACTACGAAAAACTGTTTTTT
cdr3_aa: CASCPGTGDYEKLFF

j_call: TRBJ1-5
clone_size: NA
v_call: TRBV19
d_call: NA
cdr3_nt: TGTGCCAGTAGTATCCCCTTGTCGGGGCAGCCCCAGCATTTT
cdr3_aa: CASSIPLSGQPQHF

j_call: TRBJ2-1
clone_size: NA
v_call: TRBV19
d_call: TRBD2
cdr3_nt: TGTGCCAGTAGTATGTTTAGCGGGAGGGCCATGGGAAATGAGCAGTTCTTC
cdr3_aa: CASSMFSGRAMGNEQFF

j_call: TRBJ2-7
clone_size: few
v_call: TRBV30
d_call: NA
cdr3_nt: TGTGCCTGGAGTGGGGGCGGAAAGCTGTACGAGCAGTACTTC
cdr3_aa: CAWSGGGKLYEQYF

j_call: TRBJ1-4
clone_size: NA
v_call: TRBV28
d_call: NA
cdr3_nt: TGTGCCAGCAGCTGGACAGTCAATGAAAAACTGTTTTTT
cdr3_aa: CASSWTVNEKLFF

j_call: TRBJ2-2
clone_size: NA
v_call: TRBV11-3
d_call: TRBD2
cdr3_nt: TGTGCCAGCAGCCCAGCCGGGACTAGGAACACCGGGGAGCTGTTTTTT
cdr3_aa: CASSPAGTRNTGELFF

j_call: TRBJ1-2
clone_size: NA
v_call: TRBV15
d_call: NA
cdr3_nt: TGTGCCACCACCCTGGGGGCCCTTGGACAGAACTATGGCTACACCTTC
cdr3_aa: CATTLGALGQNYGYTF

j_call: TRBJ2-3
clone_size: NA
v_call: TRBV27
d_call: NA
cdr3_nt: TGTGCCAGCAGTTCGTACACAGATACGCAGTATTTT
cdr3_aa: CASSSYTDTQYF

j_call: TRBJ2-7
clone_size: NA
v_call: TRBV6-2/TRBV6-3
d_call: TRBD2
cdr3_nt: TGTGCCAGCAGTTACTCGAGACTAGCGGGTAATTTCGGCGAGCAGTACTTC
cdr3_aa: CASSYSRLAGNFGEQYF

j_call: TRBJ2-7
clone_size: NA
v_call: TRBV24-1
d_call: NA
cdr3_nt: TGTGCCACCAGTGATGGCAGGGGATCATTCTCGCCCTACGAGCAGTACTTC
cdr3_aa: CATSDGRGSFSPYEQYF

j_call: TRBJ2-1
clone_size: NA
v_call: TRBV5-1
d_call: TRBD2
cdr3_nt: TGCGCCAGCAGCTTGGCGCGGGAGTCATCCTACAATGAGCAGTTCTTC
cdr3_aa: CASSLARESSYNEQFF

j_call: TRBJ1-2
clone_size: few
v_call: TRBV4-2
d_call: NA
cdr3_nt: TGTGCCAGCAGCCAAGCGGGTAATAACTATGGCTACACCTTC
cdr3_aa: CASSQAGNNYGYTF